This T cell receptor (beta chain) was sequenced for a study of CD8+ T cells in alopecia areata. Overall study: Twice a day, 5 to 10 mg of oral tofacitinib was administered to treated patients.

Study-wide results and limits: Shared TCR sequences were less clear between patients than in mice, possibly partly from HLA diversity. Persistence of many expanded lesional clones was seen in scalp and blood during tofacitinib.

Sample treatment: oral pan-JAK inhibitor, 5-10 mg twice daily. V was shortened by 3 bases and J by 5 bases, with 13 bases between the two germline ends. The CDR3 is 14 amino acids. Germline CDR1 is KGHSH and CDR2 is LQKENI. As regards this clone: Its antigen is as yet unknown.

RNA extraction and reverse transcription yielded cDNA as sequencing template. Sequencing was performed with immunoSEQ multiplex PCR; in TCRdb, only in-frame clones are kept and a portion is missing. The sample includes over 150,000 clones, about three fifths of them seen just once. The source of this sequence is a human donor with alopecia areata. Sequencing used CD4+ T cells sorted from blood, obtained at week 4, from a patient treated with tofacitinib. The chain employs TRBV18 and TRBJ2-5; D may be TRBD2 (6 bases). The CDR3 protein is CASSPRGGRETQYF. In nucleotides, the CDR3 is TGTGCCAGCTCACCCCGAGGAGGGAGGGAGACCCAGTACTTC.